This T cell receptor (beta chain) originates from a study of sequential checkpoint blockade in melanoma. Looking at the study overall: Randomization was 1:1 between first-line nivolumab→ipilimumab and ipilimumab→nivolumab. Maintenance nivolumab came after either treatment sequence.

The treatment is: randomized to nivolumab then ipilimumab (arm A) or the reverse (arm B). Sorted cells were live CD3+CD8+, lacking CD19 and CD56, from PBMCs. Repertoires were generated with immunoSEQ multiplex PCR, while TCRdb's copy carries only in-frame clones and drops some. This table holds some 5,600 clones, over 70% found once. Germline CDR1 is SGDLS and CDR2 is YYNGEE. This CDR3 is 16 amino acids long. Trimming removed 0 bases from V and 7 bases from J, with 16 bases in between. The sequences come from CD8+ T cells sorted from blood (inferred from file names), collected from a patient given nivolumab and ipilimumab in sequence. This rearrangement joins TRBV9 to TRBJ2-2; D might be TRBD1 (5 bases). The sequence derives from a human patient with melanoma. Some clones in this sample may be carry-over from other donors' samples. The CDR3 coding sequence is TGTGCCAGCAGCGTAGAGGATTTGACAGTGAACGGGGAGCTGTTTTTT. This gives the protein CASSVEDLTVNGELFF.